The 29 T cell receptor beta chains reported below all come from one sample, sequenced in a study of T cell changes during pregnancy in multiple sclerosis. TCRdb's table, derived via immunoSEQ multiplex PCR, lists solely in-frame clones and lacks some. The sample records 75,000 to 80,000 clones, 75% to 90% being singletons. The input for sequencing was peripheral blood, taken before pregnancy. The receptors shown here come from a female donor with multiple sclerosis, enrolled in a pregnancy study.

The rearrangement links TRBV18 to TRBJ1-5; D possibly corresponds to TRBD1 (6 bases). This CDR3 is built from 16 residues. From germline, CDR1 is KGHSH and CDR2 LQKENI. V was shortened by 6 bases and J by 6 bases, with 21 bases between the two germline ends. CDR3 in amino acids: CASSTGLQGGGQPQHF. The CDR3 DNA reads TGTGCCAGCTCGACGGGGCTACAAGGGGGGGGTCAGCCCCAGCATTTT.

The chain uses TRBV2 and TRBJ2-7, with a tentative D call TRBD2 (5 bases). The V end lost 4 bases, the J end lost 1 base, and 14 bases lay between the germline ends. This CDR3 is 15 amino acids long. Germline-derived CDR1 and CDR2 are SNHLY and FYNNEI. This CDR3 is CASSAAARASYEQYF. For the CDR3, the DNA is TGTGCCAGCAGTGCCGCCGCGAGGGCTTCCTACGAGCAGTACTTC.

The V and J genes are TRBV29-1 and TRBJ2-5, with D possibly matching TRBD1 (5 bases). Germline values: CDR1 SQVTM, CDR2 ANQGSEA. With 5 bases removed from V and 1 base from J, the gap between germline ends came to 8 bases. The CDR3 totals 12 residues. CDR3 amino acids: CSVRQSQETQYF. DNA of the CDR3: TGCAGCGTTAGACAGTCCCAAGAGACCCAGTACTTC. The entire variable domain, with the rest obtained from reference TRBV29-1 and TRBJ2-5, is as follows: SAVISQKPSRDICQRGTSLTIQCQVDSQVTMMFWYRQQPGQSLTLIATANQGSEATYESGFVIDKFPISRPNLTFSTLTVSNMSPEDSSIYLCSVRQSQETQYFGPGTRLLVL.

There are a few counts of this clone. V usage is TRBV12-5 and J usage is TRBJ1-5; 11 nucleotides match TRBD1. This CDR3 region has 15 residues. The germline V gene has CDR1 LGHNT and CDR2 FRNRAP. With V trimmed by 4 bases and J by 6 bases, 5 bases remained unmatched. DNA for the CDR3: TGTGCTAGTGGTTGGGGACAGGGGGAGAGTCAGCCCCAGCATTTT. Encoded protein: CASGWGQGESQPQHF. The variable domain in full, completed from reference TRBV12-5 and TRBJ1-5, reads DARVTQTPRHKVTEMGQEVTMRCQPILGHNTVFWYRQTMMQGLELLAYFRNRAPLDDSGMPKDRFSAEMPDATLATLKIQPSEPRDSAVYFCASGWGQGESQPQHFGDGTRLSIL.

J is TRBJ2-7 and V is TRBV11-2; tentative D call: TRBD1 (6 bases). The germline V and J ends were trimmed by 5 bases and 2 bases, with 10 bases remaining between them. The length of the CDR3 is 13 residues. Germline V CDR1 and CDR2: SGHAT, FQNNGV. CDR3 coding DNA: TGTGCCAGCAGCCTCGGGACACCCTACGAGCAGTACTTC. Protein product: CASSLGTPYEQYF.

As for this clone: An end of the junction does not agree with germline; a read error may underlie this. The chain has TRBV29-1 and TRBJ1-4; D uncertain. The CDR3 sequence is 14 residues long. Germline-derived CDR1 and CDR2 are SQVTM and ANQGSEA. In DNA, the CDR3 is TGCAGCGTGGAAGGGAGCCGCTCTAATGAAAAACTGTTTTTT. This sequence encodes CSVEGSRSNEKLFF.

V is TRBV15 and J is TRBJ2-1; tentative D call: TRBD2 (5 bases). Per the germline V gene, CDR1 is LNHNV and CDR2 is YYDKDF (reference sequence). CDR3 length: 17 residues. Trimming took 4 bases from V and 0 from J, leaving 16 bases between them. The CDR3 is CATSTAYERNSYNEQFF. In DNA, the CDR3 is TGTGCCACCAGCACCGCGTATGAGCGGAACTCCTACAATGAGCAGTTCTTC.

The chain employs TRBV11-2 and TRBJ1-6, with TRBD1 as a possible D gene (5 bases). V dropped 5 bases and J dropped 5 bases, with 22 bases sitting between them. The CDR3 consists of 18 residues. CDR1 is SGHAT and CDR2 is FQNNGV in the germline V gene. The CDR3 reads CASSPRPAGQGNNSPLHF. DNA of the CDR3: TGTGCCAGCAGCCCCCGCCCCGCGGGGCAGGGTAATAATTCACCCCTCCACTTT.

The CDR3 bases are TGTGCCAGCAGTGAGGGGCCCGAGCAGTACTTC. Encoded protein: CASSEGPEQYF. The chain combines TRBV2 with TRBJ2-7; possibly TRBD1 for D (5 bases). This CDR3 has 11 amino acids. Germline V gives CDR1 SNHLY, CDR2 FYNNEI. V lost 3 bases and J lost 6, with 6 bases in between.

The V and J genes are TRBV29-1 and TRBJ1-2; a weak D match, TRBD1 (5 bases). Germline CDR1 SQVTM, CDR2 ANQGSEA. V dropped 1 base and J dropped 6 bases, with 9 bases sitting between them. This CDR3 region has 12 residues. CDR3 DNA: TGCAGCGTTGAAGCAGGGAGGCATGGCTACACCTTC. Protein: CSVEAGRHGYTF.

The DNA for the CDR3 is TGTGCCAGCAGTTACGGGTGGGGGAGGGACCAGCCCCAGCATTTT. Its translation is CASSYGWGRDQPQHF. This chain connects TRBV6-5 to TRBJ1-5; D may be TRBD1 (5 bases). With 2 bases removed from V and 7 bases from J, the gap between germline ends came to 15 bases. CDR3 length equals 15 residues. Germline values: CDR1 MNHEY, CDR2 SVGAGI.

The chain uses TRBV15 and TRBJ1-5, with a weak D call TRBD1 (5 bases). V lost 0 bases and J 2 bases, leaving 14 bases between the germline ends. Germline lookup yields CDR1 LNHNV and CDR2 YYDKDF (reference sequence). The CDR3 totals 17 residues. The CDR3 sequence is CATSRDLWGNGNQPQHF. The DNA of the CDR3 is TGTGCCACCAGCAGAGATTTGTGGGGCAACGGCAATCAGCCCCAGCATTTT.

This clone came up a few times. The chain uses TRBV4-1 and TRBJ1-1; a weak D match, TRBD1 (5 bases). The V and J ends lost 1 base and 1 base respectively, with 10 bases between them. CDR1 is MGHRA and CDR2 is YSYEKL in the germline V gene. There are 15 residues in the CDR3. CDR3 amino acids: CASSQVPGGNTEAFF. The CDR3 nucleotides read TGCGCCAGCAGCCAAGTCCCCGGGGGGAACACTGAAGCTTTCTTT.

This clone showed up just a few times. The V gene is TRBV2, the J gene TRBJ1-3; D not resolved. The germline V gene encodes CDR1 SNHLY and CDR2 FYNNEI. Trimming took 5 bases from V and 2 from J, leaving 10 bases between them. CDR3 size: 14 residues. The CDR3 nucleotides read TGTGCCAGCAGTCTACATGAGGCTGGAAACACCATATATTTT. Translating gives CASSLHEAGNTIYF.

The table lists this clone with a count of one. The chain recombines TRBV19 with TRBJ1-2, with 10 bases identical to TRBD1. The CDR3 extends over 17 amino acids. CDR1 and CDR2 (germline): LNHDA, SQIVND (reference sequence). V dropped 6 bases and J dropped 5; count of bases not matched to a gene: 15. The CDR3 spells CASSSPGQGPVGYGYTF. DNA of the CDR3: TGTGCCAGTAGCTCCCCGGGACAGGGGCCGGTAGGGTATGGCTACACCTTC. The whole variable domain, remainder taken from reference TRBV19 and TRBJ1-2, is DGGITQSPKYLFRKEGQNVTLSCEQNLNHDAMYWYRQDPGQGLRLIYYSQIVNDFQKGDIAEGYSVSREKKESFPLTVTSAQKNPTAFYLCASSSPGQGPVGYGYTFGSGTRLTVV.

The J gene is TRBJ1-2, the V gene TRBV28; D remains unclear. Between the trimmed V and J ends, which lost 5 bases and 1 base, there was a span of 17 bases. Germline CDR1 reads MDHEN; CDR2 reads SYDVKM. The CDR3 spans 16 residues. CDR3 region: CASSVVATADNYGYTF. The CDR3 DNA is TGTGCCAGCAGTGTTGTTGCTACTGCCGATAACTATGGCTACACCTTC.

The sample holds one count of this clone. This chain links TRBV7-9 with TRBJ1-1, with D maybe TRBD1 (5 bases). Trimming cost V 5 bases and J 4 bases, with 14 bases left between them. Per the germline V gene, CDR1 is SEHNR and CDR2 is FQNEAQ (reference sequence). The CDR3 runs 14 residues. The CDR3 protein is CASSPRDGITEAFF. The CDR3 DNA reads TGTGCCAGCAGCCCCAGGGATGGGATCACTGAAGCTTTCTTT.

The rearrangement joins TRBV9 to TRBJ2-3, with a tentative D call TRBD1 (7 bases). Germline V gene sequence: CDR1 SGDLS, CDR2 YYNGEE. V shed 3 bases and J shed 4 bases, with 15 bases lying between them. The CDR3 has 15 amino acids. In DNA, the CDR3 is TGTGCCAGCAGCGCTTTGTCAGGGGGGTCAGATACGCAGTATTTT. Protein: CASSALSGGSDTQYF.

J is TRBJ1-1 and V is TRBV5-4; 7 bases agree with TRBD1. With 4 bases clipped from V and 2 bases from J, the junction kept 8 bases outside the gene matches. From germline, CDR1 is SGHNT and CDR2 YYREEE (reference sequence). The length of the CDR3 is 15 residues. For the CDR3, the DNA is TGTGCCAGCAGCCCATGGGACAGCCAAAACACTGAAGCTTTCTTT. It specifies CASSPWDSQNTEAFF.

This chain joins TRBV5-1 and TRBJ1-2, with D tentatively TRBD1 (6 bases). V was shortened by 0 bases and J by 7 bases, with 16 bases between the two germline ends. CDR3 length equals 15 residues. CDR1 SGHRS and CDR2 YFSETQ come from the germline V gene. In DNA, the CDR3 is TGCGCCAGCAGCTTGGCCGTGGGGGGGGCTGGTGGCTACACCTTC. Residues: CASSLAVGGAGGYTF.

The chain has TRBV12-5 and TRBJ1-3; D unclear. The CDR3 consists of 13 residues. The germline V gene has CDR1 LGHNT and CDR2 FRNRAP. The V and J ends lost 6 bases and 1 base respectively, with 7 bases between them. CDR3 in DNA: TGTGCTAGTGGGGGCAGTTCTGGAAACACCATATATTTT. This codes for CASGGSSGNTIYF.

This clone has just one count. The chain combines TRBV28 with TRBJ2-1, with 8 bases identical to TRBD2. Germline CDR1 MDHEN, CDR2 SYDVKM. The CDR3 runs to 15 residues. The ends lost 8 bases at V and 5 bases at J; junction bases unmatched: 11. CDR3 region: CASPPPGGRNNEQFF. The CDR3, as DNA: TGTGCCAGCCCCCCCCCGGGGGGGCGTAACAATGAGCAGTTCTTC.

The chain uses TRBV19 and TRBJ2-1, with D tentatively TRBD2 (5 bases). The CDR3 loop spans 14 amino acids. Trimming removed 6 bases from V and 4 bases from J, with 13 bases in between. From germline, CDR1 is LNHDA and CDR2 SQIVND (reference sequence). The CDR3 DNA is TGTGCCAGTAGCGCCCCGGACTGGTACAATGAGCAGTTCTTC. This sequence encodes CASSAPDWYNEQFF.

The genes are TRBV5-4 and TRBJ1-6; 7 nucleotides line up with TRBD1. Germline V gene sequence: CDR1 SGHNT, CDR2 YYREEE (reference sequence). J was trimmed by 8 bases and V by 0 bases; bases with no gene match: 5. The CDR3 contains 15 residues. This chain's CDR3 is CASSLEGGRYSPLHF. In DNA, the CDR3 is TGTGCCAGCAGCTTGGAAGGGGGCAGGTATTCACCCCTCCACTTT.

The V gene is TRBV9, the J gene TRBJ2-3; weak D call: TRBD2 (7 bases). V was trimmed by 4 bases and J by 6 bases, leaving 27 bases between them. Germline assignment: CDR1 SGDLS and CDR2 YYNGEE. The CDR3 totals 18 residues. The CDR3 DNA follows: TGTGCCAGCAGCACTACCCCTGGGAGGCGGGGGCTAGGGGATACGCAGTATTTT. Encoded protein: CASSTTPGRRGLGDTQYF.

The chain employs TRBV30 and TRBJ2-5; 8 bases agree with TRBD2. This CDR3 has 12 amino acids. Germline values: CDR1 GTSNPN, CDR2 SVGIG (reference sequence). Trimming took 7 bases from V and 4 from J; bases not matched to a gene: 5. The CDR3: CASSRGGETQYF. In DNA form, the CDR3 reads TGTGCCTCAAGTCGGGGGGGAGAGACCCAGTACTTC.

The genes are TRBV6-6 and TRBJ2-7; D not certain. Looked up from germline, CDR1 is MNHNY and CDR2 is SVGAGI (reference sequence). Trimming shortened V by 0 bases and J by 3 bases, and 15 bases separated the two germline ends. The CDR3 runs to 16 residues. DNA for the CDR3: TGTGCCAGCAGTTACTCAAGAGGTAGGAGAGGCTACGAGCAGTACTTC. It is translated as CASSYSRGRRGYEQYF.

V and J are TRBV7-6 and TRBJ1-4; 8 bases are shared with TRBD1. Trimming cost V 1 base and J 7 bases; bases outside gene matches: 5. The germline CDR1 and CDR2 sequences are SGHVS and FNYEAQ. The CDR3 has 15 residues. The CDR3 is CASSLDGTGGEKLFF. The CDR3 nucleotides read TGTGCCAGCAGCTTAGACGGGACAGGAGGTGAAAAACTGTTTTTT.

The CDR3 bases are TGTGCCAGCAGTTTCCAGGGGGCGATCCAGCCCCAGCATTTT. It yields the protein CASSFQGAIQPQHF. The V call is TRBV28, the J call TRBJ1-5; the match to TRBD1 covers 8 bases. The CDR3 loop spans 14 amino acids. The V segment lost 3 bases and the J segment 7 bases; nucleotides outside the gene matches: 5. Germline-derived CDR1 and CDR2 are MDHEN and SYDVKM. Looking up the rest from reference TRBV28 and TRBJ1-5 gives the full variable domain: DVKVTQSSRYLVKRTGEKVFLECVQDMDHENMFWYRQDPGLGLRLIYFSYDVKMKEKGDIPEGYSVSREKKERFSLILESASTNQTSMYLCASSFQGAIQPQHFGDGTRLSIL.